The clone carrying this TCR beta chain was observed many times. Treg sorting used a CD4+CD25+CD127-/low gate. TCRdb re-analysed the 5' RACE reads in MiXCR, keeping a single row per CDR3 protein. This sample has some 32,000 distinct CDR3 sequences; 20% to 30% occur once, and the top ten carry over 2%. Trimming cost V 3 bases and J 5 bases; bases outside gene matches: 11. Germline V gives CDR1 SGHRS, CDR2 YFSETQ. This CDR3 has 16 residues. The sequencing sample was made of tumor-infiltrating Tregs sorted from the breast tumor. The chain links TRBV5-1 to TRBJ2-1; 7 nucleotides agree with TRBD2. The receptor was derived from a female donor with breast cancer. The CDR3 is CASSSGAGTNNNEQFF. The CDR3, as DNA: TGCGCCAGCAGCTCCGGGGCCGGGACTAATAACAATGAGCAGTTCTTC.